What follows are 2 T cell receptor beta chains derived from one specimen sequenced in a study of T-cell memory formation after mild COVID-19. TCRdb re-derived calls from the 5' RACE reads in MiXCR, one entry per CDR3 protein. The profile shows fewer than 250,000 distinct CDR3 sequences, roughly 30% of them singletons. The sequenced material came from PBMCs or a T cell subset sorted from them (not recorded which). The source is an adult woman who had mild COVID-19 (a few samples of this study predate the infection). Cell type and time point are not known.

The chain links TRBV6-2 or TRBV6-3 to TRBJ2-3, with 14 positions matching TRBD2. The V segment lost 6 bases and the J segment 6 bases; nucleotides outside the gene matches: 14. The CDR3 consists of 18 residues. Germline-derived CDR1 and CDR2 are MNHEY and SVGEGT. The CDR3 spells CASRNLQTSGRAKDTQYF. CDR3 DNA sequence: TGTGCCAGCAGAAATCTTCAGACTAGCGGGAGGGCCAAGGATACGCAGTATTTT.

In its sample, this clonotype was seen a few times. The V gene is TRBV4-3, the J gene TRBJ1-2; TRBD1 is a possible D gene (6 bases). Germline V CDR1 and CDR2: LGHNA, YSLEER. This CDR3 spans 15 amino acids. V was trimmed by 1 base and J by 5 bases, leaving 14 bases between them. CDR3 in amino acids: CASSQAGGQSYGYTF. The CDR3 region has the DNA TGCGCCAGCAGCCAAGCGGGGGGACAATCATATGGCTACACCTTC.